This is a list of T cell receptor beta chains from one sample in a study of cytomegalovirus exposure and HLA in healthy donors. The assay was immunoSEQ multiplex PCR, and TCRdb's table has in-frame clones only and misses some. The sample has approximately 150,000 clones; approximately 84% are singletons. Input material: PBMCs. The receptors stem from a man aged 50 to 59 in good health and CMV-seropositive. CDR3s include the opening cysteine and the closing phenylalanine or tryptophan. D genes are given only for firm matches. Only part of the rows carry a size: once, few, many, or a class if the clone is expanded.

>TRBV5-8|NA|TRBJ1-3|NA
TGTGCCAGCAGCCCGGGACTAAGCTCTGGAAACACCATATATTTT
CASSPGLSSGNTIYF
>TRBV27|NA|TRBJ2-7|NA
TGTGCCAGCAGCCAGGGGACGGAAAGGCCCTACGAGCAGTACTTC
CASSQGTERPYEQYF
>TRBV6-4|few|TRBJ1-5|NA
TGTGCCAGCAGTCCGGAGCTCGGTCAGCCCCAGCATTTT
CASSPELGQPQHF
>TRBV5-1|NA|TRBJ1-5|TRBD1
TGCGCCAGCAGCCCCGGGACAGGCCTCAATCAGCCCCAGCATTTT
CASSPGTGLNQPQHF
>TRBV7-6|NA|TRBJ2-5|TRBD2
TGTGCCAGCAGCTTAGCGGCTAGCGGGGAAGAGACCCAGTACTTC
CASSLAASGEETQYF
>TRBV27|NA|TRBJ2-4|TRBD2
TGTGCCAGCAGTTCAGGACTAGATCCGAACATTCAGTACTTC
CASSSGLDPNIQYF
>TRBV7-2|once|TRBJ1-2|TRBD1
TGTGCCAGCAGCTTAGGGGGGACAGGGGTGAGCTATGGCTACACCTTC
CASSLGGTGVSYGYTF
>TRBV4-2|NA|TRBJ2-7|NA
TGTGCCAGCAGCCAAGAAACGGGGTTCTCCTACGAGCAGTACTTC
CASSQETGFSYEQYF
>TRBV28|NA|TRBJ1-2|NA
TGTGCCAGCAGTGGTGGGGGGAACTATGGCTACACCTTC
CASSGGGNYGYTF
>TRBV5-1|NA|TRBJ2-5|TRBD1
TGCGCCAGCAGTCCGGGGCTGGGACAGAACCAAGAGACCCAGTACTTC
CASSPGLGQNQETQYF
>TRBV6-1|NA|TRBJ2-7|NA
TGTGCCAGCGTCGATACAGACTACTCCTACGAGCAGTACTTC
CASVDTDYSYEQYF
>TRBV28|NA|TRBJ2-1|TRBD2
TGTGCCAGCATACAAGCGGGAGGGTCCGGGCATGAGCAGTTCTTC
CASIQAGGSGHEQFF
>TRBV29-1|NA|TRBJ2-2|NA
TGCAGCGTTGATAGGGGAAACACCGGGGAGCTGTTTTTT
CSVDRGNTGELFF
>TRBV28|NA|TRBJ2-5|NA
TGTGCCAGCCTTAACGGGGACGGGGGTCAAGAGACCCAGTACTTC
CASLNGDGGQETQYF
>TRBV18|NA|TRBJ2-3|NA
TGTGCCAGCTCTCTCTACGAGGAGGGAGCCACAGATACGCAGTATTTT
CASSLYEEGATDTQYF
>TRBV4-1|NA|TRBJ1-5|NA
TGCGCCAGCAGCCAAACTCCCACAGGGTCGGGTCAGCCCCAGCATTTT
CASSQTPTGSGQPQHF
>TRBV28|NA|TRBJ1-2|NA
TGTGCCAGCAGCCAAACAGGGACGAAGGGCTACACCTTC
CASSQTGTKGYTF
>TRBV4-1|NA|TRBJ2-3|TRBD2
TGCGCCAGCAGCCAAGATTCCTTCCCGGGACTAGCGGGGGGCCGTGGAGATACGCAGTATTTT
CASSQDSFPGLAGGRGDTQYF
>TRBV27|NA|TRBJ1-4|TRBD1
TGTGCCAGCAGTTTGCAGGGGGCGTCTGAAAAACTGTTTTTT
CASSLQGASEKLFF
>TRBV11-2|NA|TRBJ1-1|TRBD1
TGTGCCAGCAGCTTGGACAGGGCCAGCACTGAAGCTTTCTTT
CASSLDRASTEAFF